The subject of this entry is one TCR beta chain. What it recognizes is unknown. This CDR3 is built from 14 residues. V shed 4 bases and J shed 2 bases, with 12 bases lying between them. The V gene's germline CDR1 is SGHRS and CDR2 YFSETQ. This sample is part of a study of T cell responses to AZD1222 COVID-19 vaccine. Method: immunoSEQ multiplex PCR; TCRdb's copy keeps in-frame clones and lacks some. Of tens of thousands of clones in the sample, around three quarters were seen once. General study points: CD4 TCRs linked to vaccination spanned spike, dominating at 160-218 and 743-854. Elevations in Spike-specific TCR breadth and depth followed administration of two AZD1222 doses. Unmutated regions of variants are reportedly targeted by nearly half of spike-specific TCRs. In all cases, repertoires were sampled only after the peak T cell response.

Material: peripheral blood, obtained 28 days after the second AZD1222 dose. V usage is TRBV5-1 and J usage is TRBJ2-5; TRBD1 is a possible D gene (6 bases). The sequence derives from an adult who received the AZD1222 COVID-19 vaccine. In nucleotides, the CDR3 is TGCGCCAGCAGCGTAAGTCAGGGGCAAGAGACCCAGTACTTC. It is translated as CASSVSQGQETQYF. The entire variable domain, with the rest obtained from reference TRBV5-1 and TRBJ2-5, is as follows: KAGVTQTPRYLIKTRGQQVTLSCSPISGHRSVSWYQQTPGQGLQFLFEYFSETQRNKGNFPGRFSGRQFSNSRSEMNVSTLELGDSALYLCASSVSQGQETQYFGPGTRLLVL.